This T cell receptor (beta chain) was captured by sequencing in a study of cytomegalovirus exposure and HLA in healthy donors. This CDR3 spans 16 amino acids. V shed 2 bases and J 3 bases; nucleotides not matched to a gene: 6. Germline-derived CDR1 and CDR2 are LNHDA and SQIVND (reference sequence). This PCR relied on a set of 60 Vbeta primers and 13 Jbeta primers. Data came from immunoSEQ multiplex PCR; TCRdb stores just in-frame clones and leaves some out. The sample lists around 120,000 clones; over 70% were seen once. With respect to this clone: Its target is unknown.

Findings of the study overall: Earlier analysis yielded a pattern in which most TCR beta V segments were productive about 87% or about 30% of the time. The study recorded more than 150 TCR beta chains that were cytomegalovirus-associated.

The chain has TRBV19 and TRBJ2-7; 11 bases line up with TRBD1. The sample consisted of PBMCs. This receptor was obtained from a woman aged 40 to 50 in good health and CMV-seronegative. The DNA for the CDR3 is TGTGCCAGTAGTATAACCGGGACAGGGGGTATCTACGAGCAGTACTTC. Protein sequence: CASSITGTGGIYEQYF. Full variable domain (rest looked up from reference TRBV19 and TRBJ2-7): DGGITQSPKYLFRKEGQNVTLSCEQNLNHDAMYWYRQDPGQGLRLIYYSQIVNDFQKGDIAEGYSVSREKKESFPLTVTSAQKNPTAFYLCASSITGTGGIYEQYFGPGTRLTVT.